This TCR beta chain comes out of a study of blood T cell repertoires in COVID-19. The V gene's germline CDR1 is MNHEY and CDR2 SVGEGT. This CDR3 comprises 14 residues. Trimming removed 5 bases at V and 3 bases at J, with 13 bases between. Original data processing: Amplified reference gene primers provided the basis for estimating nucleated cell counts. The data were produced by immunoSEQ multiplex PCR, yet TCRdb's version contains in-frame clones alone and is incomplete. D and trimming were read from the DNA, whereas the V and J calls and clone size are those reported in that table. This sample has 200,000 to 300,000 clones, with about 85% found just once.

This receptor was obtained from a man between 18 and 35 years old with active or convalescent COVID-19. The specimen was peripheral blood. The gene calls are TRBV6-2 or TRBV6-3 and TRBJ1-2; D uncertain. In nucleotides, the CDR3 is TGTGCCAGCAGTCAAGGACGGAGGGACTATGGCTACACCTTC. This sequence encodes CASSQGRRDYGYTF.